The TCR beta chain under discussion was sequenced for a study of cytomegalovirus exposure and HLA in healthy donors. As for this clone: Its specificity is unknown.

The PCR made use of 60 Vbeta and 13 Jbeta primers. The repertoire was sequenced with immunoSEQ multiplex PCR; TCRdb's copy has only in-frame clones and lacks some. The table has 180,000 or so clones, over 75% seen once. General study points: Association of a missense DCLRE1C variant with TCR beta V- and J-gene trimming was reported in a later analysis.

This clonotype was sampled from a boy between 2 and 15 years old in good health and CMV-seronegative. The sample consisted of PBMCs.

CDR3 loop: CASSTGVSSYEQYF. CDR3 coding DNA: TGTGCCAGCAGCACAGGGGTTAGCTCCTACGAGCAGTACTTC. The chain links TRBV5-4 to TRBJ2-7; 7 bases are a match to TRBD1. J gave up 0 bases and V 4 bases, and 4 bases lay outside the gene matches. Germline CDR1 SGHNT, CDR2 YYREEE (reference sequence). The CDR3 covers 14 residues.